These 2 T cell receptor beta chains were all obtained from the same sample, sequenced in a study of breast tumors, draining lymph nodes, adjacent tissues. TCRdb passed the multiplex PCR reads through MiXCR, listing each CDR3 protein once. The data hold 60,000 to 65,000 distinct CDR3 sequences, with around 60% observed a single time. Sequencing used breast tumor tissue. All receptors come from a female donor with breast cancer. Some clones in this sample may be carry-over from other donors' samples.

The CDR3 sequence: CASSQGQGGDTQYF. In nucleotides, the CDR3 is TGCGCCAGCAGCCAGGGACAGGGAGGGGATACGCAGTATTTT. The J gene is TRBJ2-3, the V gene TRBV5-1; TRBD1 matches at 9 bases. CDR1 and CDR2 from the germline V gene are SGHRS and YFSETQ. The V and J ends lost 4 bases and 6 bases, in that order; junction bases with no gene match: 6. The length of the CDR3 is 14 residues.

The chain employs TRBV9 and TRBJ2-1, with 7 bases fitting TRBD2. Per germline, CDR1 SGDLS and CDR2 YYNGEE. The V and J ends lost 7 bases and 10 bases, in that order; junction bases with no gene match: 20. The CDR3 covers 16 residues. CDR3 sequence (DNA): TGTGCCAGCTCGGCTCCCAAGGCGGGAGAGACCTACGAGCAGTTCTTC. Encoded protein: CASSAPKAGETYEQFF. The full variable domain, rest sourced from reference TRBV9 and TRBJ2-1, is DSGVTQTPKHLITATGQRVTLRCSPRSGDLSVYWYQQSLDQGLQFLIQYYNGEERAKGNILERFSAQQFPDLHSELNLSSLELGDSALYFCASSAPKAGETYEQFFGPGTRLTVL.